The rows below give T cell receptor beta chains drawn from one sample of a study of T cell responses to AZD1222 COVID-19 vaccine. Assay used: immunoSEQ multiplex PCR; TCRdb lists only in-frame clones, some missing. The sample carries under 90,000 clones, 83% recorded once. Material: peripheral blood, obtained 28 days after the second AZD1222 dose. These receptor sequences come from an adult who received the AZD1222 COVID-19 vaccine. The CDR3 runs from the conserved cysteine through the conserved F or W. The D gene is left open where the match is weak. Clone size is stated in some rows and not others, as once, few, many or a class when expanded.

size: -; J: TRBJ1-5; D: -; V: TRBV4-1; CDR3: CASSQDGTRNQPQHF; DNA: TGCGCCAGCAGCCAAGATGGGACCCGTAATCAGCCCCAGCATTTT
size: -; J: TRBJ2-7; D: -; V: TRBV4-2; CDR3: CASSQNGVYEQYF; DNA: TGTGCCAGCAGCCAAAACGGGGTCTACGAGCAGTACTTC
size: few; J: TRBJ1-2; D: -; V: TRBV4-2; CDR3: CASSPTGVSYGYTF; DNA: TGTGCCAGCAGCCCTACGGGGGTCAGCTATGGCTACACCTTC
size: -; J: TRBJ1-5; D: -; V: TRBV27; CDR3: CASSGEGARVSNQPQHF; DNA: TGTGCCAGCAGTGGCGAGGGCGCCCGAGTAAGCAATCAGCCCCAGCATTTT
size: few; J: TRBJ1-1; D: -; V: TRBV7-9; CDR3: CASSLTEVGEAFF; DNA: TGTGCCAGCAGCTTAACAGAGGTGGGTGAAGCTTTCTTT
size: -; J: TRBJ1-5; D: -; V: TRBV28; CDR3: CASSPGASALNQPQHF; DNA: TGTGCCAGCTCCCCGGGGGCTTCAGCCCTCAATCAGCCCCAGCATTTT
size: -; J: TRBJ2-7; D: -; V: TRBV4-3; CDR3: CASSQDLRQDYEQYF; DNA: TGCGCCAGCAGCCAAGATCTTCGACAGGACTACGAGCAGTACTTC
size: once; J: TRBJ1-2; D: TRBD1; V: TRBV19; CDR3: CASSLRTGINYGYTF; DNA: TGTGCCAGTAGTCTGAGGACAGGGATTAACTATGGCTACACCTTC
size: -; J: TRBJ1-3; D: -; V: TRBV15; CDR3: CATSRKGVSGNTIYF; DNA: TGTGCCACCAGCAGAAAGGGGGTTTCTGGAAACACCATATATTTT
size: -; J: TRBJ2-4; D: -; V: TRBV23-1; CDR3: CASTRKGPGAKNIQYF; DNA: TGCGCCAGCACCCGGAAGGGGCCGGGGGCCAAAAACATTCAGTACTTC
size: -; J: TRBJ1-4; D: -; V: TRBV19; CDR3: CASSLRRPTNEKLFF; DNA: TGTGCCAGTAGTCTACGGCGGCCTACTAATGAAAAACTGTTTTTT
size: -; J: TRBJ2-7; D: TRBD1; V: TRBV3-1/TRBV3-2; CDR3: CASSPRDRDRVAYEQYF; DNA: TGTGCCAGCAGCCCCCGGGACAGGGACCGGGTCGCCTATGAGCAGTACTTC
size: few; J: TRBJ2-7; D: -; V: TRBV5-1; CDR3: CASSRDNESEQYF; DNA: TGCGCCAGCAGCCGGGACAATGAAAGCGAGCAGTACTTC
size: -; J: TRBJ1-1; D: -; V: TRBV7-6; CDR3: CASSPRLGVSTEAFF; DNA: TGTGCCAGCAGCCCCCGATTAGGGGTGAGCACTGAAGCTTTCTTT
size: -; J: TRBJ1-2; D: TRBD1; V: TRBV10-3; CDR3: CAISGQGAAYGYTF; DNA: TGTGCCATCAGTGGACAGGGGGCCGCCTATGGCTACACCTTC
size: -; J: TRBJ2-3; D: TRBD2; V: TRBV4-2; CDR3: CASNRGSGSPDTQYF; DNA: TGTGCCAGCAACCGGGGCAGCGGGAGTCCCGATACGCAGTATTTT
size: -; J: TRBJ2-7; D: TRBD2; V: TRBV7-9; CDR3: CASSPPGGGRPYEQYF; DNA: TGTGCCAGCAGCCCCCCGGGGGGTGGGCGTCCCTACGAGCAGTACTTC
size: -; J: TRBJ2-5; D: TRBD1; V: TRBV28; CDR3: CASREGTGGQETQYF; DNA: TGTGCCAGCAGGGAAGGGACAGGGGGTCAAGAGACCCAGTACTTC
size: -; J: TRBJ1-5; D: -; V: TRBV27; CDR3: CASSLQGARNQPQHF; DNA: TGTGCCAGCAGTCTACAAGGCGCTCGCAATCAGCCCCAGCATTTT
size: -; J: TRBJ1-2; D: -; V: TRBV28; CDR3: CASSLGRALHGYTF; DNA: TGTGCCAGCAGTTTGGGACGGGCGCTGCATGGCTACACCTTC
size: -; J: TRBJ1-3; D: -; V: TRBV3-1/TRBV3-2; CDR3: CASSQGGQGGNTIYF; DNA: TGTGCCAGCAGCCAAGGGGGGCAAGGTGGAAACACCATATATTTT
size: -; J: TRBJ1-5; D: TRBD1; V: TRBV4-1; CDR3: CASSPTGTDHQPQHF; DNA: TGCGCCAGCAGCCCAACCGGGACAGACCATCAGCCCCAGCATTTT
size: -; J: TRBJ1-5; D: -; V: TRBV6-5; CDR3: CASVGTVYQPQHF; DNA: TGTGCCAGCGTAGGGACGGTCTATCAGCCCCAGCATTTT
size: -; J: TRBJ2-5; D: -; V: TRBV2; CDR3: CASSNTVFRETQYF; DNA: TGTGCCAGCAGCAATACAGTTTTCCGGGAGACCCAGTACTTC
size: few; J: TRBJ2-1; D: -; V: TRBV27; CDR3: CASSPPRLRDSAYNEQFF; DNA: TGTGCCAGCAGTCCGCCACGCCTCCGGGACTCGGCCTACAATGAGCAGTTCTTC
size: -; J: TRBJ2-1; D: -; V: TRBV6-5; CDR3: CASSLRGSYEQFF; DNA: TGTGCCAGCAGTTTAAGGGGGAGTTATGAGCAGTTCTTC
size: -; J: TRBJ1-5; D: -; V: TRBV11-2; CDR3: CASSLESGGHQPQHF; DNA: TGTGCCAGCAGCTTAGAATCGGGGGGCCATCAGCCCCAGCATTTT
size: -; J: TRBJ2-7; D: -; V: TRBV28; CDR3: CATRRDNRDTYEQYF; DNA: TGTGCCACCCGACGGGATAACCGGGACACCTACGAGCAGTACTTC
size: -; J: TRBJ1-2; D: -; V: TRBV7-3; CDR3: CASSLDSYYGYTF; DNA: TGTGCCAGCAGCTTAGACAGCTATTATGGCTACACCTTC
size: few; J: TRBJ1-5; D: -; V: TRBV9; CDR3: CASSVTGMGQPQHF; DNA: TGTGCCAGCAGCGTTACAGGGATGGGTCAGCCCCAGCATTTT
size: -; J: TRBJ2-7; D: -; V: TRBV19; CDR3: CASSNSYEQYF; DNA: TGTGCCAGTAGTAATTCCTACGAGCAGTACTTC
size: once; J: TRBJ1-4; D: -; V: TRBV18; CDR3: CASSPPDGATNEKLFF; DNA: TGTGCCAGCTCACCTCCGGACGGAGCAACTAATGAAAAACTGTTTTTT
size: -; J: TRBJ2-1; D: TRBD2; V: TRBV11-2; CDR3: CASSPHGGGLSSYNEQFF; DNA: TGTGCCAGCAGCCCGCACGGGGGGGGACTTAGCTCCTACAATGAGCAGTTCTTC
size: -; J: TRBJ2-2; D: -; V: TRBV21-1; CDR3: CASSNGRVTGTGELFF; DNA: TGTGCCAGCAGCAATGGACGGGTAACGGGCACCGGGGAGCTGTTTTTT
size: -; J: TRBJ2-2; D: -; V: TRBV7-9; CDR3: CASSQTGRVTGELFF; DNA: TGTGCCAGCAGCCAAACCGGGAGAGTCACCGGGGAGCTGTTTTTT
size: -; J: TRBJ2-7; D: TRBD2; V: TRBV4-3; CDR3: CASSQGLAGEQYF; DNA: TGCGCCAGCAGCCAGGGACTAGCTGGGGAGCAGTACTTC
size: once; J: TRBJ1-1; D: -; V: TRBV12-2; CDR3: CASRFPGRQGVRLNTEAFF; DNA: TGTGCAAGTCGCTTCCCTGGGAGACAGGGGGTCCGGTTGAACACTGAAGCTTTCTTT
size: -; J: TRBJ1-1; D: -; V: TRBV28; CDR3: CASRLQGTSEAFF; DNA: TGTGCCAGCCGATTACAGGGAACCTCTGAAGCTTTCTTT
size: -; J: TRBJ2-2; D: TRBD2; V: TRBV11-2; CDR3: CASSTAGLAGTGELFF; DNA: TGTGCCAGCAGCACAGCGGGACTAGCGGGTACCGGGGAGCTGTTTTTT
size: -; J: TRBJ2-7; D: -; V: TRBV7-9; CDR3: CASSFGQLYEQYF; DNA: TGTGCCAGCAGCTTCGGCCAACTGTACGAGCAGTACTTC
size: -; J: TRBJ2-2; D: -; V: TRBV5-4; CDR3: CASSLDPWRNTGELFF; DNA: TGTGCCAGCAGCTTGGACCCCTGGAGGAACACCGGGGAGCTGTTTTTT
size: -; J: TRBJ1-2; D: -; V: TRBV18; CDR3: CASSPVRETANYGYTF; DNA: TGTGCCAGCTCACCCGTTCGGGAGACCGCTAACTATGGCTACACCTTC
size: once; J: TRBJ2-7; D: -; V: TRBV9; CDR3: CASSVDLGASREQYF; DNA: TGTGCCAGCAGCGTAGATTTGGGGGCCTCTCGCGAGCAGTACTTC
size: -; J: TRBJ2-5; D: -; V: TRBV7-2; CDR3: CASSLAIFGAQETQYF; DNA: TGTGCCAGCAGCTTAGCGATTTTTGGGGCACAAGAGACCCAGTACTTC
size: few; J: TRBJ2-5; D: -; V: TRBV7-2; CDR3: CASSLHQGGETQYF; DNA: TGTGCCAGCAGCTTACATCAGGGGGGAGAGACCCAGTACTTC